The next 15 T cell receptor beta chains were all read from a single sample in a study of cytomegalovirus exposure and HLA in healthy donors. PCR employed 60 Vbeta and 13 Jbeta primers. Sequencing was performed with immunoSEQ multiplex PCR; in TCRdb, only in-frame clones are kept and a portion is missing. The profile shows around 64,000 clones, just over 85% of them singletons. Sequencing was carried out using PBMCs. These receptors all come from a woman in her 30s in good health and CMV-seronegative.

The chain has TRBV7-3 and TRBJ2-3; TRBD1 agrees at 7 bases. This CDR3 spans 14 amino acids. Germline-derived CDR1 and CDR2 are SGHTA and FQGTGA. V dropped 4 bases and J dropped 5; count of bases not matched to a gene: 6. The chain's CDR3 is CASSSTGSIDTQYF. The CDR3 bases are TGTGCCAGCAGCTCGACAGGGAGTATAGATACGCAGTATTTT.

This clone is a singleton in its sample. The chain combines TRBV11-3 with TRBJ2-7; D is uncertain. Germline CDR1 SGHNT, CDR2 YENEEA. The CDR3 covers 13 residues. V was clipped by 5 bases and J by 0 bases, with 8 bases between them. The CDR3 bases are TGTGCCAGCAGCCCTACCGTCTCCTACGAGCAGTACTTC. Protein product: CASSPTVSYEQYF.

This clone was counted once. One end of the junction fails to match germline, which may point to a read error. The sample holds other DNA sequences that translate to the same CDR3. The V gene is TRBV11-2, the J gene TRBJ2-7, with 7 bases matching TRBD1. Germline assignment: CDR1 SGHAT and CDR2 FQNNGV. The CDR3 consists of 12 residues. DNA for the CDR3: TGTGCCAGCAACAGGGGAGCCTACGAGCAGTACTTT. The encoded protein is CASNRGAYEQYF.

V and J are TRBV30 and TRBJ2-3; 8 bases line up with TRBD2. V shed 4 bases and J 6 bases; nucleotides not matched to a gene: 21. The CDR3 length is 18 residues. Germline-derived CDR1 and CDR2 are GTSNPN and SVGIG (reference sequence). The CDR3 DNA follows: TGTGCCTGGACACCCTCTTCCGGACTAGCTCCTAAGGGGGATACGCAGTATTTT. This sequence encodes CAWTPSSGLAPKGDTQYF.

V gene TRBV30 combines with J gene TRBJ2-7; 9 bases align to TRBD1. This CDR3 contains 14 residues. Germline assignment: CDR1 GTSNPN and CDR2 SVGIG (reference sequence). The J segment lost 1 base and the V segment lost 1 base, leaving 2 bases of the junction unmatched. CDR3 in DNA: TGTGCCTGGAGTGAAGGGACAGGGTCCTACGAGCAGTACTTC. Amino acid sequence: CAWSEGTGSYEQYF.

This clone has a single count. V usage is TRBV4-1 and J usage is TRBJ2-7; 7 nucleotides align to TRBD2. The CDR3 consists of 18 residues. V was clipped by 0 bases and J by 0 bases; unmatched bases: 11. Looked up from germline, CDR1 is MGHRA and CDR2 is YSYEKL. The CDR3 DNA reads TGCGCCAGCAGCCAAGATAGGGATAGCGGGTGGAGCTCCTACGAGCAGTACTTC. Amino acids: CASSQDRDSGWSSYEQYF.

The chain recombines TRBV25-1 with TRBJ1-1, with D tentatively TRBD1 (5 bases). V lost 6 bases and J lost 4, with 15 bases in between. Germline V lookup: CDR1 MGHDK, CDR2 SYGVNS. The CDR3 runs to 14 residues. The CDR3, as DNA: TGTGCCAGCAGCCCCCCGGGGGTGAGCACTGAAGCTTTCTTT. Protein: CASSPPGVSTEAFF. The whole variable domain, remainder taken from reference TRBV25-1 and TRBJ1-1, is EADIYQTPRYLVIGTGKKITLECSQTMGHDKMYWYQQDPGMELHLIHYSYGVNSTEKGDLSSESTVSRIRTEHFPLTLESARPSHTSQYLCASSPPGVSTEAFFGQGTRLTVV.

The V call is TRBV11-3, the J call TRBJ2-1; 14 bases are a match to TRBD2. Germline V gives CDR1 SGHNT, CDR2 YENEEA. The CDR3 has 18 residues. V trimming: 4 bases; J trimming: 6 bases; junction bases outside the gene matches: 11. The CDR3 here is CASSSGTSGSEPLNEQFF. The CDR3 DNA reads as TGTGCCAGCAGCTCGGGGACTAGCGGGAGTGAGCCCCTCAATGAGCAGTTCTTC. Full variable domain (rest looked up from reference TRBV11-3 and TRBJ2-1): EAGVVQSPRYKIIEKKQPVAFWCNPISGHNTLYWYLQNLGQGPELLIRYENEEAVDDSQLPKDRFSAERLKGVDSTLKIQPAELGDSAVYLCASSSGTSGSEPLNEQFFGPGTRLTVL.

The CDR3 sequence is CASIALLAKNIQYF. The CDR3 DNA sequence: TGTGCCAGCATAGCGCTCCTAGCCAAAAACATTCAGTACTTC. The chain combines TRBV2 with TRBJ2-4, with D perhaps matching TRBD2 (5 bases). The CDR3 covers 14 residues. Germline CDR1 reads SNHLY; CDR2 reads FYNNEI. V shed 7 bases and J shed 0 bases, with 10 bases lying between them.

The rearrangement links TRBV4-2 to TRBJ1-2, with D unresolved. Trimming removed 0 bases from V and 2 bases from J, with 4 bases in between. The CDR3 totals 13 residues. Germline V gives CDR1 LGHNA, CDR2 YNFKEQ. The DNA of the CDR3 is TGTGCCAGCAGCCAAGAACAGAACTATGGCTACACCTTC. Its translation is CASSQEQNYGYTF.

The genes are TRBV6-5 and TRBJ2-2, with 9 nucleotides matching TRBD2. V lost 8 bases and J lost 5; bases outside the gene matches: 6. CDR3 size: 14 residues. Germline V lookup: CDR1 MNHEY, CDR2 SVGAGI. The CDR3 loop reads CASHGGGGTGELFF. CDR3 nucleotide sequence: TGTGCCAGCCACGGCGGGGGGGGTACCGGGGAGCTGTTTTTT.

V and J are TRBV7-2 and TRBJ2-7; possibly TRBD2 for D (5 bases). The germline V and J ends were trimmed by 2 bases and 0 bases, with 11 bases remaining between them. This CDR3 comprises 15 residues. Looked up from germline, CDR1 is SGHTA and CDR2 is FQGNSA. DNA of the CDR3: TGTGCCAGCAGCTTAAACAGCGGAAGCTCCTACGAGCAGTACTTC. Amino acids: CASSLNSGSSYEQYF.

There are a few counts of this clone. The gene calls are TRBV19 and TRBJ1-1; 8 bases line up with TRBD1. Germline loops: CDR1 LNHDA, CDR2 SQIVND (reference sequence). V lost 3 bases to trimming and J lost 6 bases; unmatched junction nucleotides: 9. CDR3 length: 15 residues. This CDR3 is CASSISRTGKSEAFF. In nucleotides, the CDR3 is TGTGCCAGTAGTATTTCCCGGACAGGGAAGTCTGAAGCTTTCTTT.

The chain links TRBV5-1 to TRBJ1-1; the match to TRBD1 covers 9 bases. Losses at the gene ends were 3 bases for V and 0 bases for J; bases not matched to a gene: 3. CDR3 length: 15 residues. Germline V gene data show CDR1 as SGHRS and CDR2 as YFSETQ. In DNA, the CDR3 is TGCGCCAGCAGCTGGGGGGACAGGGTGAACACTGAAGCTTTCTTT. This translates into CASSWGDRVNTEAFF.

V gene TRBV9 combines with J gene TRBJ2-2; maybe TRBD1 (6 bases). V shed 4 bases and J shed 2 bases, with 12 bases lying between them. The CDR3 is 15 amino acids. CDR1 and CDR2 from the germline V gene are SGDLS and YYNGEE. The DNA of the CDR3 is TGTGCCAGCAGCCTCTGGGACACCAACACCGGGGAGCTGTTTTTT. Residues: CASSLWDTNTGELFF. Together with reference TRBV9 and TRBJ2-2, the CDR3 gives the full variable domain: DSGVTQTPKHLITATGQRVTLRCSPRSGDLSVYWYQQSLDQGLQFLIQYYNGEERAKGNILERFSAQQFPDLHSELNLSSLELGDSALYFCASSLWDTNTGELFFGEGSRLTVL.